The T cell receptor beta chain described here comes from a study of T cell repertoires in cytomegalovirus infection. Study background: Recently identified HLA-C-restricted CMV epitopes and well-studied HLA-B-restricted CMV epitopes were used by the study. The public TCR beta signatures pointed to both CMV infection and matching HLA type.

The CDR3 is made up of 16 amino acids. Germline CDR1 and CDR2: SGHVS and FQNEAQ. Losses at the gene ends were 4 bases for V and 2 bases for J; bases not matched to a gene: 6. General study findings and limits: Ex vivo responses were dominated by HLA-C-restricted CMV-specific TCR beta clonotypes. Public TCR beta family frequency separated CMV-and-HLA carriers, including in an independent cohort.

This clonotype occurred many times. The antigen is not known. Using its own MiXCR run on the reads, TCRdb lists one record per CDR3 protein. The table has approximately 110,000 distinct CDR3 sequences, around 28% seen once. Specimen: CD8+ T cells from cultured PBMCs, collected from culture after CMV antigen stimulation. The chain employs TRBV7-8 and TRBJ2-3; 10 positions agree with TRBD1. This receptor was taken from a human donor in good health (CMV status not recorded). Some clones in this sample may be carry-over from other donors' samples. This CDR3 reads CASSSAGTGVTDTQYF. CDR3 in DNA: TGTGCCAGCAGCTCGGCCGGGACAGGGGTCACAGATACGCAGTATTTT.